This TCR beta chain was sequenced for a study of blood T cell repertoires in COVID-19. For the study at large: The United States, Italy and Spain provided the acute and convalescent COVID-19 samples. Sources were T cells, B-cell-depleted T cells, or PBMCs; the material itself was cDNA or gDNA.

In the authors' workflow: How many nucleated cells were present was estimated from reference gene primer amplification. Data came from immunoSEQ multiplex PCR; TCRdb stores just in-frame clones and leaves some out. V and J calls and clone size are as listed in that table; D and trimming were resolved from the DNA. This sample has 150,000 to 200,000 clones, with 80% to 90% found just once. After removal of 6 bases from V and 6 bases from J, the junction contained 9 bases not matched to a gene. The germline V gene encodes CDR1 SNHLY and CDR2 FYNNEI. This CDR3 spans 14 amino acids. This clone was counted a single time.

Sequenced material: peripheral blood. This chain uses TRBV2 with TRBJ2-7, with 9 bases that match TRBD1. The source is a man in his forties or fifties with active or convalescent COVID-19. CDR3: CASSRGTGSAEQYF. The DNA for the CDR3 is TGTGCCAGCAGCCGAGGGACAGGGTCTGCCGAGCAGTACTTC.